The clone carrying this TCR beta chain is deemed medium-sized. The sample belongs to a study of blood T cell repertoires in COVID-19. The data were produced by immunoSEQ multiplex PCR, yet TCRdb's version contains in-frame clones alone and is incomplete. The table records 30,000 to 45,000 clones, around four fifths of them present only once. The TCR originated in a human donor in a cohort sampled during active COVID-19. Material for sequencing was peripheral blood.

The chain's CDR3 is CASRQTGSRVYEQYF. The CDR3, as DNA: TGTGCCAGCAGACAGACAGGGTCGCGGGTCTACGAGCAGTACTTC. This chain joins TRBV7-9 and TRBJ2-7; the match to TRBD1 covers 7 bases. Per germline, CDR1 SEHNR and CDR2 FQNEAQ (reference sequence). V trimming: 6 bases; J trimming: 3 bases; junction bases outside the gene matches: 11. This CDR3 has 15 residues.